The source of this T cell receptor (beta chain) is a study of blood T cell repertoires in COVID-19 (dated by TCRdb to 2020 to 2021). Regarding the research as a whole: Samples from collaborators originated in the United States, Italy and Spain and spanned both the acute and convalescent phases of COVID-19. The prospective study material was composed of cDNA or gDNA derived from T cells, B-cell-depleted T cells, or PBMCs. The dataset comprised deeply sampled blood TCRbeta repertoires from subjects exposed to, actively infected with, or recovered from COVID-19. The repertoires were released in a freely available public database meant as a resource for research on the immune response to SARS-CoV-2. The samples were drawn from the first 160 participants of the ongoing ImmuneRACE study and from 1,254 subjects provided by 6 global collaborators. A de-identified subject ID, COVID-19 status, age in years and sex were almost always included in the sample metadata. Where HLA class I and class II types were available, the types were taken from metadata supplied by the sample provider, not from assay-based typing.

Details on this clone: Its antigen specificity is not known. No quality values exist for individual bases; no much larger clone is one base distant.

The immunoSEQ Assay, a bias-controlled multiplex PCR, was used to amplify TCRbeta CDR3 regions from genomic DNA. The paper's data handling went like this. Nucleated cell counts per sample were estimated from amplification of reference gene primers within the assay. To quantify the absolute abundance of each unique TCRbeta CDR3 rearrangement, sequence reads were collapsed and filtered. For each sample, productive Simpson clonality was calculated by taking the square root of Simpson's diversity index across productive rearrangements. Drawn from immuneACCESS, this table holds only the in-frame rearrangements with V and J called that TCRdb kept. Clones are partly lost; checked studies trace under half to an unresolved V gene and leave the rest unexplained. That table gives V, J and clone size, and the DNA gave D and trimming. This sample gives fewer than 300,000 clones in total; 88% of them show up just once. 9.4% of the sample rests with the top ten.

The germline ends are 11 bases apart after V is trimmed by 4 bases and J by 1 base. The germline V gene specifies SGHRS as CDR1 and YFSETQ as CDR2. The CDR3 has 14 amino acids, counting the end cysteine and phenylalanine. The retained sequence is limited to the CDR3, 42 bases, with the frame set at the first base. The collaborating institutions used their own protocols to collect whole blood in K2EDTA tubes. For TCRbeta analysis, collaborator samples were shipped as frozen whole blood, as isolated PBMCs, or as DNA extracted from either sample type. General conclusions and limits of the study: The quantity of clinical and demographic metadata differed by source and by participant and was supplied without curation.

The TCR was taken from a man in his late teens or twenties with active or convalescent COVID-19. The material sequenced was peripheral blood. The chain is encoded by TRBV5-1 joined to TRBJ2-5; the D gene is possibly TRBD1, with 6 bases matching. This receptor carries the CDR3 CASSPGQSQETQYF. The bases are TGCGCCAGCAGCCCAGGACAGAGCCAAGAGACCCAGTACTTC.